The subject of this entry is one T cell receptor (beta chain). Its antigen remains unidentified. PCR involved 60 Vbeta and 13 Jbeta primers. Sequencing used immunoSEQ multiplex PCR; TCRdb keeps in-frame clones, though not all of them. The sample features about 99,000 clones, with about 3% in its top ten. V lost 4 bases, J lost 3 bases, and 2 bases stayed unmatched. Germline lookup yields CDR1 KGHSH and CDR2 LQKENI. The CDR3 totals 13 residues. The record originates from a study of cytomegalovirus exposure and HLA in healthy donors. Despite likely unrecorded immune exposures, the donors were nominally healthy at the time of sampling. Overall study results and limits: Listed as cytomegalovirus-associated were 150 to 200 TCR beta chains. TCR beta V segments were, for the most part, productive about 87% or about 30% of the time in an earlier analysis.

This sequence was found in a man aged 35 to 55 in good health and CMV-seronegative. The sequenced material came from PBMCs. The chain employs TRBV18 and TRBJ2-7; 8 bases fit TRBD1. The CDR3 reads CASSRDRGYEQYF. The CDR3 coding sequence is TGTGCCAGCTCACGAGACAGGGGCTACGAGCAGTACTTC. Full variable domain (rest looked up from reference TRBV18 and TRBJ2-7): NAGVMQNPRHLVRRRGQEARLRCSPMKGHSHVYWYRQLPEEGLKFMVYLQKENIIDESGMPKERFSAEFPKEGPSILRIQQVVRGDSAAYFCASSRDRGYEQYFGPGTRLTVT.